This TCR beta chain was captured by sequencing in a study of cytomegalovirus exposure and HLA in healthy donors. Regarding this clone: Antigen: not known.

The table came from immunoSEQ multiplex PCR; TCRdb's copy has only in-frame clones and leaves some out. The repertoire holds about 130,000 clones, with around 80% as singletons. A roughly 120-subject validation cohort, separate from the approximately 610-subject first cohort, supplied the donors. General study points: In the 120 validation repertoires, around 95% of cluster scores exceeded 0, per a later analysis.

The sample was PBMCs. The TCR originated in a man younger than 40 in good health and CMV-seropositive.

Here the CDR3 reads CASSLGTGVNEQYF. CDR3 sequence (DNA): TGTGCCAGCAGCTTGGGGACAGGGGTGAACGAGCAGTACTTC. The V call is TRBV5-4, the J call TRBJ2-7, with TRBD1 matching 9 bases. Germline lookup yields CDR1 SGHNT and CDR2 YYREEE (reference sequence). The CDR3 sequence is 14 residues long. Trimming cost V 0 bases and J 5 bases; bases outside gene matches: 3.